What follows describes a single TCR beta chain. In this sample, this clonotype turned up many times. Its specific antigen is unknown. Base qualities are not recorded, but no much larger clone differs from it by a single base. The sample is drawn from a study of Graves' ophthalmopathy and Graves' hyperthyroidism (dated 2018 in TCRdb). For the wider study: Peripheral blood was collected before any treatment was given, at the time of initial diagnosis. The study used TCR beta repertoire signatures to distinguish Graves' ophthalmopathy from Graves' hyperthyroidism and to predict progression to ophthalmopathy. In total, approximately 140 blood samples were TCR-sequenced: 40 to 45 ophthalmopathy, roughly 80 hyperthyroidism and 17 hyperthyroidism-to-ophthalmopathy patients. To explore V-J signatures that distinguish ophthalmopathy from hyperthyroidism, a discovery set of about a hundred patients was enrolled, made up of around 40 with ophthalmopathy and under 65 with stable hyperthyroidism. An independent validation cohort comprised 18 hyperthyroidism patients and 15 to 17 patients who later progressed from hyperthyroidism to ophthalmopathy. In roughly 6 hyperthyroidism patients, the T-cell repertoires found in thyroid tissue were compared with those found in blood. Once sampling was done, hyperthyroidism patients were given methimazole at a starting dose of 30 mg daily, while ophthalmopathy patients were given high-dose intravenous methylprednisolone. The 100 discovery patients were divided at random into training and test sets in a 7:3 ratio. Beyond this particular receptor, the publication reports: In validation, the model predicted ophthalmopathy progression with roughly 68% sensitivity and roughly 72% specificity; eleven to twelve predicted patients were CT-confirmed with GO in a median of 6.5 months. Most expanded thyroid clonotypes with frequency above 0.001 were also detected in blood, suggesting blood repertoires may reflect the thyroid immune response. Ophthalmopathy was separated from stable hyperthyroidism by the 13-signature model with around 88% sensitivity and 81% to 83% specificity in cross-validation and with 80%/75% in the test set. Sample size was not statistically predetermined, and group allocation was not concealed from the investigators.

Ophthalmopathy patients had moderately to severely active disease, Clinical Activity Score of at least 3, NOSPECS grade of at least 4, and disease duration under 3 months. Patients were excluded if they had other autoimmune diseases, uncontrolled infections, pregnancy or lactation. Diagnosis relied on clinical symptoms, serum thyroxine, TRAb, thyroid ultrasound and orbital computed tomography. Using Ficoll-Paque density gradient centrifugation, PBMCs were isolated from 10 ml of fresh peripheral blood. Total RNA was extracted with Trizol reagent and quality-checked on an Agilent 2100 Bioanalyzer. V is cut by 6 bases and J by 1 base, and the space between the germline ends is 6 bases. Measured from the cysteine to the phenylalanine, the CDR3 is 12 residues long. The sequence is cut down to CDR3 DNA, 36 bases in frame from base 1. The CDR1 and CDR2 encoded by the germline V gene are MNHEY and SVGEGT.

TCR beta CDR3 regions were amplified from RNA transcripts for repertoire sequencing. The first round of RT-PCR was done with HTBI primers and the Qiagen OneStep RT-PCR kit, and was followed by a second round of multiplex PCR, then size selection and purification. The libraries underwent paired-end sequencing with 100 bp reads on an Illumina HiSeq2000. Under the source paper's analysis protocol: SOAPnuke was used to process the reads, removing any read that contained adapters or uncalled bases, had a mean Phred below 15, or lacked an exact match to the constant primer or identifier. High-quality paired reads were merged with COPE v1.2.5. Each unique nucleotide sequence was defined as a clonotype, and clonotypes were aligned to IMGT TRB V, D and J references with MiTCR v1.1. The analysis was limited to V-J combinations with a frequency above 0.0001, which together covered 99.2% of the repertoires. For each V-J combination, a TCR clonal expansion and chaos score was defined as the ratio of F50 clonal expansion to chaos observed in the TCRdist matrix. Welch's t-statistics and random forest were used to reduce the features to 10 to 15 V-J combinations, which were then used as input to a naive Bayes classifier. Thyroid-blood repertoire similarity was quantified with the Morisita-Horn index. TCRdb redid the processing of the public reads, applying fastp at Q25 and MiXCR, and retained in-frame beta chains. When rows share a CDR3 protein, they turn into one entry using the most common DNA and genes. The V and J calls follow TCRdb's processing rather than the paper's. Counted in this sample were about 480,000 distinct CDR3 sequences; approximately 14% of them appeared once. About 10% of the sample is in the top ten clones.

The sequencing sample was made of blood. The chain is encoded by TRBV6-2 or TRBV6-3 joined to TRBJ2-5, with the D gene not confidently named. The clonotype originates from a woman aged 25 to 45 with Graves' ophthalmopathy. Donor details come from another sample of the same person, matched by shared clones. The CDR3 protein is CASSKAQETQYF. The nucleotide sequence is TGTGCCAGCAGCAAGGCCCAAGAGACCCAGTACTTC.